This T cell receptor beta chain came from a study of T cells after yellow fever vaccination. General observations from the study: Just a small share of clonotypes turned up in the CD4 compartment as well as the CD8 compartment. In post-booster samples, most primary-vaccination clones reappeared (approximately 97% CD4, approximately 91% CD8).

Production of TCR cDNA was by 5'RACE template switching, which also added a universal primer site and UMIs. Each CDR3 protein gets one entry after TCRdb re-called the 5' RACE reads with MiXCR. The sample holds some 400,000 distinct CDR3 sequences, about 19% seen once. As for this clonotype: Its antigen is as yet unknown.

Source: PBMCs, taken before the yellow fever booster vaccination. The receptor was derived from a man aged 18 to 35 who received the YFV17D yellow fever vaccine.

The CDR3 DNA reads TGTGCCAGCTGGGGAAGGGGAACCGGGGAGCTGTTTTTT. The encoded protein is CASWGRGTGELFF. This chain joins TRBV3-1 and TRBJ2-2; tentatively, D is TRBD1 (5 bases). Trimming removed 8 bases from V and 5 bases from J, with 12 bases in between. This CDR3 spans 13 amino acids. Germline CDR1 and CDR2: LGHDT and YNNKEL (reference sequence).